The 29 T cell receptor beta chains reported below all come from one sample, sequenced in a study of a mutant IDH1 vaccine in newly diagnosed glioma. No antigen has been identified for these receptors. Time point given: week 35, safety follow-up. The study gave 300 ug of mutant IDH1 20-mer peptide per vaccine dose, with topical imiquimod. Here immunoSEQ multiplex PCR was the method, and the copy in TCRdb shows in-frame clones only, minus some. The table shows roughly 30,000 clones, with more than 75% occurring only once. This sample comprised PBMCs, obtained from a glioma patient whose treatment included an IDH1 peptide vaccine. All receptors come from a man aged 30-40 years with glioma.

This clone was observed a handful of times. V gene TRBV7-9 combines with J gene TRBJ2-1; D is possibly TRBD1 or TRBD2 (5 bases each). V lost 4 bases to trimming and J lost 10 bases, with 20 bases between them. The CDR3 totals 15 residues. Per the germline V gene, CDR1 is SEHNR and CDR2 is FQNEAQ (reference sequence). This CDR3 is CASSWNGDREIEQFF. Written as DNA, the CDR3 is TGTGCCAGCAGCTGGAACGGGGACCGGGAAATCGAGCAGTTCTTC.

The chain carries TRBV6-5 and TRBJ1-1; TRBD1 might be the D (5 bases). V dropped 6 bases and J dropped 4 bases, with 9 bases sitting between them. Per the germline V gene, CDR1 is MNHEY and CDR2 is SVGAGI. This CDR3 has 12 amino acids. The CDR3 reads CASRRGPTEAFF. CDR3 sequence (DNA): TGTGCCAGCAGGAGGGGCCCCACTGAAGCTTTCTTT.

V gene TRBV5-4 combines with J gene TRBJ1-2; TRBD1 agrees at 7 bases. With 0 bases clipped from V and 4 bases from J, the junction kept 6 bases outside the gene matches. From germline, CDR1 is SGHNT and CDR2 YYREEE (reference sequence). This CDR3 has 15 amino acids. The CDR3 loop reads CASSLGRAGGYGYTF. DNA for the CDR3: TGTGCCAGCAGCTTGGGTCGGGCAGGGGGCTATGGCTACACCTTC.

J is TRBJ1-5 and V is TRBV7-9; 9 nucleotides match TRBD1. The junction had 8 bases not matched to a gene; V was cut back by 5 bases and J by 9 bases. The length of the CDR3 is 14 residues. Germline loops: CDR1 SEHNR, CDR2 FQNEAQ (reference sequence). DNA of the CDR3: TGTGCCAGCAGCGACGGACAGGGGAATTTGCCCCAGCATTTT. Its protein is CASSDGQGNLPQHF.

The chain uses TRBV6-1 and TRBJ2-7; 8 nucleotides align to TRBD2. Unmatched junction bases numbered 6, after V lost 6 bases and J lost 2 bases. This CDR3 region has 14 residues. The germline V gene encodes CDR1 MNHNS and CDR2 SASEGT. CDR3 DNA: TGTGCCAGCAGACCCGGGACTAGAGCCTACGAGCAGTACTTC. Translated, it gives CASRPGTRAYEQYF.

This rearrangement joins TRBV9 to TRBJ2-1; D unclear. The CDR3 length is 15 residues. The V gene lost 4 bases and the J gene lost 4 bases, with 15 bases spanning the gap. Germline V gene data show CDR1 as SGDLS and CDR2 as YYNGEE. CDR3 loop: CASSPREVSYNEQFF. The CDR3 bases are TGTGCCAGCAGCCCAAGAGAGGTCTCATACAATGAGCAGTTCTTC.

Here the CDR3 reads CASSTRLATSYNEQFF. CDR3 coding DNA: TGTGCCAGCAGCACCCGACTAGCTACCTCCTACAATGAGCAGTTCTTC. The V and J genes are TRBV7-9 and TRBJ2-1; 7 bases align to TRBD2. Germline CDR1 is SEHNR and CDR2 is FQNEAQ (reference sequence). CDR3 length: 16 residues. After removal of 5 bases from V and 0 bases from J, the junction contained 7 bases not matched to a gene.

V usage is TRBV7-9 and J usage is TRBJ2-7; 10 bases map to TRBD1. Trimming at V came to 5 bases and at J to 4 bases, leaving 11 bases not matched to a gene. Germline lookup yields CDR1 SEHNR and CDR2 FQNEAQ (reference sequence). The CDR3 sequence is 16 residues long. The CDR3 reads CASSLTKGTGVYEQYF. For the CDR3, the DNA is TGTGCCAGCAGCCTCACGAAAGGGACAGGGGTTTACGAGCAGTACTTC. The complete variable domain, with remaining parts taken from reference TRBV7-9 and TRBJ2-7, reads DTGVSQNPRHKITKRGQNVTFRCDPISEHNRLYWYRQTLGQGPEFLTYFQNEAQLEKSRLLSDRFSAERPKGSFSTLEIQRTEQGDSAMYLCASSLTKGTGVYEQYFGPGTRLTVT.

V usage is TRBV19 and J usage is TRBJ2-7; TRBD2 agrees at 9 bases. This CDR3 spans 14 amino acids. The germline CDR1 and CDR2 sequences are LNHDA and SQIVND (reference sequence). Trimming removed 5 bases from V and 2 bases from J; junction bases left unmatched: 4. The CDR3 coding sequence is TGTGCCAGTAGTTTTAGCGGGAGAACCTACGAGCAGTACTTC. Its protein is CASSFSGRTYEQYF. The entire variable domain, with the rest obtained from reference TRBV19 and TRBJ2-7, is as follows: DGGITQSPKYLFRKEGQNVTLSCEQNLNHDAMYWYRQDPGQGLRLIYYSQIVNDFQKGDIAEGYSVSREKKESFPLTVTSAQKNPTAFYLCASSFSGRTYEQYFGPGTRLTVT.

The genes are TRBV27 and TRBJ1-2; tentative D call: TRBD1 (6 bases). Germline V gene sequence: CDR1 MNHEY, CDR2 SMNVEV (reference sequence). The germline V and J ends were trimmed by 3 bases and 4 bases, with 15 bases remaining between them. The CDR3 totals 15 residues. The CDR3 protein is CASSFFREQGYGYTF. The CDR3 nucleotides are TGTGCCAGCAGTTTTTTTCGGGAACAGGGCTATGGCTACACCTTC.

This clone is a singleton in its sample. The gene calls are TRBV6-5 and TRBJ2-7, with TRBD1 identical over 9 bases. Germline CDR1 and CDR2: MNHEY and SVGAGI. The CDR3 totals 15 residues. J was trimmed by 4 bases and V by 5 bases; bases with no gene match: 9. Here the CDR3 DNA reads TGTGCCAGCAGTGCCCCGGGACAGGGAACTTACGAGCAGTACTTC. Translated: CASSAPGQGTYEQYF.

In its sample, this clone was seen a few times. The chain employs TRBV4-2 and TRBJ2-7; D call uncertain. V shed 0 bases and J shed 5 bases, with 8 bases lying between them. CDR1 is LGHNA, CDR2 YNFKEQ, per germline. This CDR3 region has 13 residues. Here the CDR3 DNA reads TGTGCCAGCAGCCAAGAACGGCGAGACGAGCAGTACTTC. The encoded protein is CASSQERRDEQYF.

In this sample, this clone turned up once. The genes are TRBV27 and TRBJ2-6; TRBD1 might be the D (6 bases). Trimming stripped 8 bases from V and 0 bases from J, with 14 bases between. CDR1 is MNHEY, CDR2 SMNVEV, per germline (reference sequence). The CDR3 is 16 amino acids. The CDR3 loop is CASRPGQTSGANVLTF. In DNA form, the CDR3 reads TGTGCCAGCCGTCCGGGACAAACCTCTGGGGCCAACGTCCTGACTTTC.

V gene TRBV9 combines with J gene TRBJ2-6; a weak D match, TRBD2 (5 bases). This CDR3 has 18 residues. Deletions cut 0 bases from V and 0 bases from J, with 13 bases between. The germline gives CDR1 SGDLS, CDR2 YYNGEE. CDR3 nucleotide sequence: TGTGCCAGCAGCGTAGCTAGCACAGCTAGCTCTGGGGCCAACGTCCTGACTTTC. The encoded protein is CASSVASTASSGANVLTF.

The chain couples TRBV5-6 to TRBJ2-2; 7 bases are shared with TRBD1. Germline V gives CDR1 SGHDT, CDR2 YYEEEE. The CDR3 has 14 amino acids. Trimming at V came to 3 bases and at J to 3 bases, leaving 2 bases not matched to a gene. For the CDR3, the DNA is TGTGCCAGCAGCTGGGACAGTTACACCGGGGAGCTGTTTTTT. Encoded protein: CASSWDSYTGELFF.

This chain links TRBV27 with TRBJ2-7; 12 bases align to TRBD2. Germline V gene data show CDR1 as MNHEY and CDR2 as SMNVEV (reference sequence). The CDR3 is 15 amino acids. V lost 3 bases, J lost 3 bases, and 3 bases stayed unmatched. CDR3 bases: TGTGCCAGCAGTTTGGGGACTAGCGGGTTCTACGAGCAGTACTTC. Residues: CASSLGTSGFYEQYF.

V gene TRBV27 combines with J gene TRBJ2-7; D is undetermined. This CDR3 contains 15 residues. The germline V and J ends were trimmed by 2 bases and 1 base, with 12 bases remaining between them. Germline assignment: CDR1 MNHEY and CDR2 SMNVEV (reference sequence). The CDR3 nucleotides read TGTGCCAGCAGTTTACGTCGAGGCGGATCCTACGAGCAGTACTTC. Encoded protein: CASSLRRGGSYEQYF.

CDR3 bases: TGTGCCAGTAGTAAAGGACAGGGGTCCTACCTGAACACTGAAGCTTTCTTT. Translated: CASSKGQGSYLNTEAFF. V gene TRBV19 combines with J gene TRBJ1-1, with 9 bases fitting TRBD1. This CDR3 is built from 17 residues. Trimming at V came to 4 bases and at J to 0 bases, leaving 9 bases not matched to a gene. Germline values: CDR1 LNHDA, CDR2 SQIVND (reference sequence).

The rearrangement uses TRBV6-5 and TRBJ2-1; 9 positions match TRBD2. Germline trimming cut 3 bases from V and 10 bases from J; bases unmatched to any gene: 13. CDR3 size: 16 residues. Germline assignment: CDR1 MNHEY and CDR2 SVGAGI. CDR3 nucleotide sequence: TGTGCCAGCAGTTATGAGGCTAGCGGGACCCGAAGGGAGCAGTTCTTC. It specifies CASSYEASGTRREQFF.

V and J are TRBV6-6 and TRBJ1-1; D may be TRBD1 (5 bases). The CDR3 contains 13 residues. V lost 0 bases, J lost 4 bases, and 6 bases lay in between. Germline V gene sequence: CDR1 MNHNY, CDR2 SVGAGI (reference sequence). The CDR3 spells CASSYSGGTEAFF. The CDR3 region has the DNA TGTGCCAGCAGTTACTCGGGGGGCACTGAAGCTTTCTTT.

V gene TRBV12-5 combines with J gene TRBJ1-5, with no clear D. The CDR3 has 14 residues. With 0 bases removed from V and 7 bases from J, the gap between germline ends came to 10 bases. In germline, CDR1 is LGHNT, CDR2 FRNRAP. The CDR3 DNA is TGTGCTAGTGGTTTGGTAAAGAGTGAACAGCCCCAGCATTTT. It codes for CASGLVKSEQPQHF.

The genes are TRBV30 and TRBJ1-2, with 10 nucleotides matching TRBD1. Germline trimming cut 0 bases from V and 7 bases from J; bases unmatched to any gene: 5. This CDR3 contains 14 residues. Germline V gene lookup returns CDR1 GTSNPN and CDR2 SVGIG (reference sequence). CDR3 protein: CAWSVQDRGVGYTF. The CDR3 DNA reads TGTGCCTGGAGTGTACAGGACAGGGGGGTTGGCTACACCTTC. Variable domain in full (rest from reference TRBV30 and TRBJ1-2): SQTIHQWPATLVQPVGSPLSLECTVEGTSNPNLYWYRQAAGRGLQLLFYSVGIGQISSEVPQNLSASRPQDRQFILSSKKLLLSDSGFYLCAWSVQDRGVGYTFGSGTRLTVV.

The V and J genes are TRBV27 and TRBJ1-5; 7 bases agree with TRBD1. Germline CDR1 and CDR2: MNHEY and SMNVEV (reference sequence). V gave up 3 bases and J gave up 3 bases; unmatched junction bases: 5. The CDR3 runs to 15 residues. CDR3 bases: TGTGCCAGCAGTTTGGGGGGACAGTCCAATCAGCCCCAGCATTTT. This sequence encodes CASSLGGQSNQPQHF.

J is TRBJ2-1 and V is TRBV4-1; D is perhaps TRBD2 (5 bases). This CDR3 has 16 residues. Trimming shortened V by 1 base and J by 8 bases, and 18 bases separated the two germline ends. Germline CDR1 reads MGHRA; CDR2 reads YSYEKL. As DNA, the CDR3 is TGCGCCAGCAGCCAAGTCCCCCCTAGCTTCGAGGATGAGCAGTTCTTC. Translated: CASSQVPPSFEDEQFF.

This clone ranks as large (0.1 to 1%). The chain links TRBV29-1 to TRBJ2-1; 7 bases align to TRBD1. CDR3 length equals 16 residues. Germline V gives CDR1 SQVTM, CDR2 ANQGSEA. The V segment lost 3 bases and the J segment 1 base; nucleotides outside the gene matches: 9. The CDR3, as DNA: TGCAGCGTTGAGCCCGAGGGGACAGTGTCCTACAATGAGCAGTTCTTC. Translation gives CSVEPEGTVSYNEQFF.

The CDR3 spells CASSPGTYSYNEQFF. The CDR3 coding sequence is TGTGCCAGCAGCCCCGGGACCTACTCCTACAATGAGCAGTTCTTC. The gene calls are TRBV5-6 and TRBJ2-1, with D perhaps TRBD1 or TRBD2 (5 bases each). This CDR3 region has 15 residues. The germline CDR1 and CDR2 sequences are SGHDT and YYEEEE. V lost 4 bases, J lost 0 bases, and 11 bases lay in between.

Sample share makes this clone large. The chain links TRBV5-4 to TRBJ2-3; 14 nucleotides line up with TRBD2. Trimming cost V 5 bases and J 10 bases; bases outside gene matches: 6. The CDR3 length is 14 residues. Germline assignment: CDR1 SGHNT and CDR2 YYREEE (reference sequence). CDR3 DNA: TGTGCCAGCAGTTCCGGACTAGCGGGAGGCGCGCAGTATTTT. Translation: CASSSGLAGGAQYF.

The J gene is TRBJ1-1, the V gene TRBV2; D remains ambiguous. V lost 5 bases and J lost 3, with 10 bases in between. The CDR3 loop spans 13 amino acids. Germline V gene sequence: CDR1 SNHLY, CDR2 FYNNEI. CDR3 sequence: CASSTGGDTEAFF. The CDR3 nucleotides are TGTGCCAGCAGTACCGGCGGGGACACTGAAGCTTTCTTT.

The rearrangement uses TRBV29-1 and TRBJ2-1, with D possibly matching TRBD1 (5 bases). The V end was cut by 3 bases, the J end by 7 bases, with 22 bases between. The germline V gene has CDR1 SQVTM and CDR2 ANQGSEA. The CDR3 consists of 16 residues. CDR3 nucleotide sequence: TGCAGCGTTGAGTTGTCCCCTAAGGGGTCTGATAATGAGCAGTTCTTC. It is translated as CSVELSPKGSDNEQFF.